The entry below describes one T cell receptor beta chain. This sample is drawn from a study of blood T cell repertoires in COVID-19. Libraries were prepared by immunoSEQ multiplex PCR; TCRdb keeps only in-frame clonotypes and omits some of them. The sample includes some 260,000 clones, about 90% of them seen just once. This CDR3 is built from 15 residues. V was pared by 3 bases and J by 4 bases, with 16 bases between. The germline V gene encodes CDR1 SGHRS and CDR2 YFSETQ. Specimen: peripheral blood. V usage is TRBV5-1 and J usage is TRBJ1-2; tentative D call: TRBD1 (5 bases). The clonotype originates from a woman between 65 and 79 years old with COVID-19, enrolled during active disease. The CDR3 nucleotides read TGCGCCAGCAGCTCGGGGGACTTATCGGGCTATGGCTACACCTTC. Translated, it gives CASSSGDLSGYGYTF. The entire variable domain, with the rest obtained from reference TRBV5-1 and TRBJ1-2, is as follows: KAGVTQTPRYLIKTRGQQVTLSCSPISGHRSVSWYQQTPGQGLQFLFEYFSETQRNKGNFPGRFSGRQFSNSRSEMNVSTLELGDSALYLCASSSGDLSGYGYTFGSGTRLTVV.